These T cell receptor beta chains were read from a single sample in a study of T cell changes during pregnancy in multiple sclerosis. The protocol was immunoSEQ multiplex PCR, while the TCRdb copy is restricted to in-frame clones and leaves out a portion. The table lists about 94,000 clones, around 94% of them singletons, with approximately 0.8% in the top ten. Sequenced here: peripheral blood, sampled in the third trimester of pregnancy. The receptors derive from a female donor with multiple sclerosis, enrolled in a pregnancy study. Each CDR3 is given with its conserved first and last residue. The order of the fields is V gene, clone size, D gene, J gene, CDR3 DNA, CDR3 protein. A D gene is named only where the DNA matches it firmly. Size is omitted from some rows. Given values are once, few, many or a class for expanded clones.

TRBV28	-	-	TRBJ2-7	TGTGCCAGCAGTTACGGCAGGGGCGACGAGCAGTACTTC	CASSYGRGDEQYF
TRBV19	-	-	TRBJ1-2	TGTGCCAGTAGCCCACAGGGCTCGGATGGCTACACCTTC	CASSPQGSDGYTF
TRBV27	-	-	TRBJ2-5	TGTGCCAGCAGTTTAACAGGGAACCCGGCGGAGACCCAGTACTTC	CASSLTGNPAETQYF
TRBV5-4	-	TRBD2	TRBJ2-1	TGTGCCAGCAGATTAGCGGGAGGGCCAGGCAATGAGCAGTTCTTC	CASRLAGGPGNEQFF
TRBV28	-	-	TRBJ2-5	TGTGCCAGCAGGAGGGTTTCCCGGGAGACCCAGTACTTC	CASRRVSRETQYF
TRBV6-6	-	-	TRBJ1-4	TGTGCCAGCAGCCTAAATGAAAAACTGTTTTTT	CASSLNEKLFF
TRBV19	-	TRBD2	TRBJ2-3	TGTGCCAGTAGTTCACGGACGGGACTAGCGGGAGGAATCACAGATACGCAGTATTTT	CASSSRTGLAGGITDTQYF
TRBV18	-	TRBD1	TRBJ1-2	TGTGCCAGCTCATCCGACAGGGTCCATGGCTACACCTTC	CASSSDRVHGYTF
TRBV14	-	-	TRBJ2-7	TGTGCCAGCAGCCAAGATCTCTCAGCGGCACCCTACGAGCAGTACTTC	CASSQDLSAAPYEQYF
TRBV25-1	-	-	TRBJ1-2	TGTGCCAGCAGTGGCTGGGGAGGTGCTAATACTAACTATGGCTACACCTTC	CASSGWGGANTNYGYTF
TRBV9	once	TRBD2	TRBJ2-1	TGTGCCAGCAGCGTGGGCGGGAGCGATGAGCAGTTCTTC	CASSVGGSDEQFF
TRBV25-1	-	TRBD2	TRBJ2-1	TGTGCCAGCAGCGAAAGCGGGAGGGCCTCGCAGCAGTTCTTC	CASSESGRASQQFF
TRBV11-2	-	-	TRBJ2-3	TGTGCCAGCAGCTCTGGAGAGTCGCAGTATTTT	CASSSGESQYF
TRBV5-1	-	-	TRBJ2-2	TGCGCCAGCAGCTTGGGGCCAGGTATGACCGGGGAGCTGTTTTTT	CASSLGPGMTGELFF
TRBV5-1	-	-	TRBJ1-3	TGCGCCAGCAGTGAGGGACAACAAGTTGGAAACACCATATATTTT	CASSEGQQVGNTIYF
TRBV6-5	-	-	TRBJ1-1	TGTGCCAGCAGTTACCGTCCGGGGAACACTGAAGCTTTCTTT	CASSYRPGNTEAFF
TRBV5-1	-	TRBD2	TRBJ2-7	TGCGCCAGCAGCTTGGAATTAGCGGGGTCTGGAGAGCAGTACTTC	CASSLELAGSGEQYF
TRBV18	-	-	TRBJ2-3	TGTGCCAGCTCACCCAGGGGAGATGGCGGGCTGCATTTT	CASSPRGDGGLHF
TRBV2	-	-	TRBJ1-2	TGTGCCAGCAGTGATGCCAGGTTCTATGGCTACACCTTC	CASSDARFYGYTF
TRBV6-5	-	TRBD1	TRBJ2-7	TGTGCCAGCAGTGGGACAGGTAATTCCTACGAGCAGTACTTC	CASSGTGNSYEQYF
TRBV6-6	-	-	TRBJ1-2	TGTGCCAGCGAGAACAGGGTAGAGGGCTACACCTTC	CASENRVEGYTF
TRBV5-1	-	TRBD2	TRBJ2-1	TGCGCCAGCAGGGGTAGCGGGCGCTCCTACAATGAGCAGTTCTTC	CASRGSGRSYNEQFF
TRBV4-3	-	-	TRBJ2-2	TGCGCCAGCAGCCAAGACATAACCACACCCGGGGAGCTGTTTTTT	CASSQDITTPGELFF
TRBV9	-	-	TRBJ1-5	TGTGCCAGCAGCCGGAGACGGGAAGATCAGCCCCAGCATTTT	CASSRRREDQPQHF
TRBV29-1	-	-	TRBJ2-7	TGCAGCGTTTATGTAGCGGCCTACGAGCAGTACTTC	CSVYVAAYEQYF
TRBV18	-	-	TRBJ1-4	TGTGCCAGCTCACCAAGGGGTGGAGAAAAACTGTTTTTT	CASSPRGGEKLFF
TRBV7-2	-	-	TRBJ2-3	TGTGCCAGCAGCTTGTCCTTCTCTATCACAGATACGCAGTATTTT	CASSLSFSITDTQYF
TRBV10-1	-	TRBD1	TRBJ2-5	TGCGCCAGCAGCGCTGGACAGGGGACTAAAGAGACCCAGTACTTC	CASSAGQGTKETQYF
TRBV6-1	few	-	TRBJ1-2	TGTGCCAGCAGTGTACTCAGGGGAGACGGCTACACCTTC	CASSVLRGDGYTF
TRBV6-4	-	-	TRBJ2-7	TGTGCCAGCAGGCACCCAATCAGGGGCTACGAGCAGTACTTC	CASRHPIRGYEQYF
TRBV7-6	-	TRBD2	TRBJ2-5	TGTGCCAGCGGGGGACTAGGAGAGACCCAGTACTTC	CASGGLGETQYF
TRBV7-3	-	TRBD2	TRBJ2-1	TGTGCCAGCAGCTTAACAGGAACTAGCGGGGACAATGAGCAGTTCTTC	CASSLTGTSGDNEQFF
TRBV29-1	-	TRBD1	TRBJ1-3	TGCAGCGTTGAAGTCTTCCAGGGGGAGAGGGGAAACACCATATATTTT	CSVEVFQGERGNTIYF
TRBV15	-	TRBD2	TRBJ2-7	TGTGCCACCAGCACTAGCGGGAGAAGATACGAGCAGTACTTC	CATSTSGRRYEQYF
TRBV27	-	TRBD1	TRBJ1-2	TGTGCCAGCAGTTCCGCCACGACAGGGAACTATGGCTACACCTTC	CASSSATTGNYGYTF
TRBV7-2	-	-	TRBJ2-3	TGTGCCAGCAGCCCTGGACTAAGCACAGATACGCAGTATTTT	CASSPGLSTDTQYF
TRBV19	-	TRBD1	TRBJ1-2	TGTGCCAGTAGTATAGGTCGGGACAGGGCACCCTACACCTTC	CASSIGRDRAPYTF
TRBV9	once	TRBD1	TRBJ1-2	TGTGCCAGCAGCGCCGGGACAGGGAATGGCTACACCTTC	CASSAGTGNGYTF
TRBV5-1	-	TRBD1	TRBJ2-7	TGCGCCAGCAGCGTGGGACAGGACTACGAGCAGTACTTC	CASSVGQDYEQYF
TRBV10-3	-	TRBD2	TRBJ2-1	TGTGCCATCAGTGAGTCGGGGAGCGGGAGCTCCTACAATGAGCAGTTCTTC	CAISESGSGSSYNEQFF